This paragraph covers one T cell receptor (beta chain) sequence. Antigen specificity is unknown. This entry comes from a study of blood T cells in healthy people across ages. Notes on the study in general: No one knew whether donors had CMV, which possibly confounded expanded clonotype changes.

A sample-barcoded 5' primer and a J-beta primer mix were used in a second PCR of about 6 to 12 cycles. In TCRdb, the 5' RACE reads were re-called with MiXCR into one record per CDR3 protein. Of roughly 790,000 distinct CDR3 sequences in the sample, roughly 45% were seen once. Germline CDR1 LGHNA, CDR2 YSLEER. The CDR3 length is 15 residues. This sequence joins TRBV4-3 and TRBJ2-4; the D gene is possibly TRBD2 (6 bases). The J call may be wrong; the DNA end is better matched by TRBJ2-7. This receptor was identified in a woman in her fifties or sixties in good health. The sample comprised blood. The CDR3 reads CASSQDNGGSYEQYF. Here the CDR3 DNA reads TGCGCCAGCAGCCAAGATAACGGGGGTTCCTACGAGCAGTACTTC.